These T cell receptor beta chains were read from a single sample in a study of cytomegalovirus exposure and HLA in healthy donors. Sequencing was performed with immunoSEQ multiplex PCR; in TCRdb, only in-frame clones are kept and a portion is missing. The data hold 100,000 to 150,000 clones, with about 93% observed a single time. Specimen: PBMCs. Every receptor here comes from a woman aged 18-35 years in good health and CMV-seronegative. Each CDR3 is given with its conserved first and last residue. The D gene is left open where the match is weak. Only some rows state a clone size, as once, few, many or a class for expanded clones.

CDR3nt: TGTGCCTGGAGCCCGCCCCACTATCCGGGACAGGTGGGCAATCAGCCCCAGCATTTT
CDR3aa: CAWSPPHYPGQVGNQPQHF
j_gene: TRBJ1-5
d_gene: TRBD1
v_gene: TRBV30
abundance: -

CDR3nt: TGCGCCAGCAGCCGGGCTTCAGGGGAGTTTTTTCATGGCTACACCTTC
CDR3aa: CASSRASGEFFHGYTF
j_gene: TRBJ1-2
d_gene: -
v_gene: TRBV5-1
abundance: -

CDR3nt: TGTGCCAGCAGCTTGGGTACAGGATCCCAATCACCCCTCCACTTT
CDR3aa: CASSLGTGSQSPLHF
j_gene: TRBJ1-6
d_gene: -
v_gene: TRBV5-4
abundance: once

CDR3nt: TGTGCCTGGAGTTCGATGAAAGTTGGCCATGAGCAGTTCTTC
CDR3aa: CAWSSMKVGHEQFF
j_gene: TRBJ2-1
d_gene: -
v_gene: TRBV30
abundance: once

CDR3nt: TGTGCCAGCAGCTCCGGACAGGCAACCTACGAGCAGTACTTC
CDR3aa: CASSSGQATYEQYF
j_gene: TRBJ2-7
d_gene: TRBD1
v_gene: TRBV11-2
abundance: -

CDR3nt: TGTGCCAGCAGCACCCTAGAGAACTATGGCTACACCTTC
CDR3aa: CASSTLENYGYTF
j_gene: TRBJ1-2
d_gene: -
v_gene: TRBV7-9
abundance: once

CDR3nt: TGTGCCAGCAGTGCCATACACACAGGGGGCCTCGGGGTATCCTTT
CDR3aa: CASSAIHTGGLGVSF
j_gene: TRBJ1-1
d_gene: TRBD1
v_gene: TRBV6-1
abundance: -

CDR3nt: TGCGCCAGCAGCCAAGATCGAGGACTAGCGGGGGATACGCAGTATTTT
CDR3aa: CASSQDRGLAGDTQYF
j_gene: TRBJ2-3
d_gene: TRBD2
v_gene: TRBV4-1
abundance: once

CDR3nt: TGTGCCAGCACCTCCCCGGGAGGAAACTACGAGCAGTACTTC
CDR3aa: CASTSPGGNYEQYF
j_gene: TRBJ2-7
d_gene: TRBD2
v_gene: TRBV27
abundance: -

CDR3nt: TGTGCCAGCAGTCCCCCCAGGTATAGCAATCAGCCCCAGCATTTT
CDR3aa: CASSPPRYSNQPQHF
j_gene: TRBJ1-5
d_gene: -
v_gene: TRBV28
abundance: once

CDR3nt: TGTGCCAGCAGCTCCGTGGGAGGGGGACAGCCCCAGCATTTT
CDR3aa: CASSSVGGGQPQHF
j_gene: TRBJ1-5
d_gene: -
v_gene: TRBV7-9
abundance: -

CDR3nt: TGTGCCAGCAGCGTAAAAAGGACAGGGGGCGAGGTGGCTTTCTTT
CDR3aa: CASSVKRTGGEVAFF
j_gene: TRBJ1-1
d_gene: TRBD1
v_gene: TRBV9
abundance: -

CDR3nt: TGTGCCAGCACCGGGGGGACCACCGGGGAGCTGTTTTTT
CDR3aa: CASTGGTTGELFF
j_gene: TRBJ2-2
d_gene: TRBD2
v_gene: TRBV28
abundance: -

CDR3nt: TGTGCCAGCAGCGCCGGAAGCGGGGGGGCGGGTGAGACCCAGTACTTC
CDR3aa: CASSAGSGGAGETQYF
j_gene: TRBJ2-5
d_gene: TRBD2
v_gene: TRBV9
abundance: -

CDR3nt: TGTGCCAGCAGCGTAGATCTCGTTGGGGCAGGAAACACCATATATTTT
CDR3aa: CASSVDLVGAGNTIYF
j_gene: TRBJ1-3
d_gene: -
v_gene: TRBV9
abundance: -

CDR3nt: TGTGCCAGCAAAGCGGGAGACAGCTCTGGGGCCAACGTCCTGACTTTC
CDR3aa: CASKAGDSSGANVLTF
j_gene: TRBJ2-6
d_gene: TRBD2
v_gene: TRBV7-2
abundance: -

CDR3nt: TGTGCCAGCACCCTACTACAGGGGGCCGGCTACACCTTC
CDR3aa: CASTLLQGAGYTF
j_gene: TRBJ1-2
d_gene: TRBD1
v_gene: TRBV2
abundance: -

CDR3nt: TGCGCCAGCAGCTCAGGACTTACCGGGGAGCTGTTTTTT
CDR3aa: CASSSGLTGELFF
j_gene: TRBJ2-2
d_gene: -
v_gene: TRBV5-1
abundance: -

CDR3nt: TGTGCCAGCAGTAGGGACAGGGGATACGAGCAGTACTTC
CDR3aa: CASSRDRGYEQYF
j_gene: TRBJ2-7
d_gene: TRBD1
v_gene: TRBV6-1
abundance: -

CDR3nt: TGTGCCAGCTCACCTCCAGCGGGGGTCGTCGGGGAGCTGTTTTTT
CDR3aa: CASSPPAGVVGELFF
j_gene: TRBJ2-2
d_gene: TRBD2
v_gene: TRBV18
abundance: -

CDR3nt: TGTGCCAGTAGTTATACGGGGGCGGGAGCACCAAAAGAGACCCAGTACTTC
CDR3aa: CASSYTGAGAPKETQYF
j_gene: TRBJ2-5
d_gene: -
v_gene: TRBV19
abundance: -

CDR3nt: TGTGCCAGCAGTTCCACGACCTCAGGGTACGGCGGGGAGCTGTTTTTT
CDR3aa: CASSSTTSGYGGELFF
j_gene: TRBJ2-2
d_gene: -
v_gene: TRBV6-5
abundance: -

CDR3nt: TGTGCCAGCAGGCCCGGACTAGCGGGATCTGAGCAGTTCTTC
CDR3aa: CASRPGLAGSEQFF
j_gene: TRBJ2-1
d_gene: TRBD2
v_gene: TRBV6-5
abundance: -

CDR3nt: TGTGTCTTTCGACCCGCCGGGACAGTGGTCTATGGCTACACCTTC
CDR3aa: CVFRPAGTVVYGYTF
j_gene: TRBJ1-2
d_gene: TRBD1
v_gene: TRBV19
abundance: -